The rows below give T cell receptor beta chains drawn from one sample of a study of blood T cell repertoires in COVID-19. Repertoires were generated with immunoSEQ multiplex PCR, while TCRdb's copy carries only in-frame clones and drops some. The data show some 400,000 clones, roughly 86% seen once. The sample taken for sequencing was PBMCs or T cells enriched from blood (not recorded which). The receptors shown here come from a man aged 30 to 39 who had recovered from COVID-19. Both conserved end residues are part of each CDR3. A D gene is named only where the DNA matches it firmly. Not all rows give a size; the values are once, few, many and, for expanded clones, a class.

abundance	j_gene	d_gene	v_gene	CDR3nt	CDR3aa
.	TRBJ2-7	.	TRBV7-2	TGTGCCAGCAGCCCGGGACTGTATCTATCCTACGAGCAGTACTTC	CASSPGLYLSYEQYF
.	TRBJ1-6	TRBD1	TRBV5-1	TGCGCCAGCAGACAGACAGGGGTCGATTCACCCCTCCACTTT	CASRQTGVDSPLHF
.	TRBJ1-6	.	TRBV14	TGTGCCAGCAGCCAAGATTTGGGAGGTGTCTATAATTCACCCCTCCACTTT	CASSQDLGGVYNSPLHF
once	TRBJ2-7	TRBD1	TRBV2	TGTGCCACCAATACAGGGGCTCCCGGCGAGCAGTACTTC	CATNTGAPGEQYF
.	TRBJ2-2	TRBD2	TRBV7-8	TGTGCCAGCAGCTCGCGACTAGCGGGGGTAACGAACACCGGGGAGCTGTTTTTT	CASSSRLAGVTNTGELFF
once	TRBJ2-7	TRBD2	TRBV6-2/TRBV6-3	TGTGCCAGCAGTTACTCCGGCGGGGGATCCTACGAGCAGTACTTC	CASSYSGGGSYEQYF
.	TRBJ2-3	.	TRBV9	TGTGCCAGCAGCGTGGCACAGGGTTTTGGGGTAACAGATACGCAGTATTTT	CASSVAQGFGVTDTQYF
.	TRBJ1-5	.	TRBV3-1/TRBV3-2	TGTGCCAGCAGCCTCTCGACAGGCTCCTCGTACCCCCAGCATTTT	CASSLSTGSSYPQHF
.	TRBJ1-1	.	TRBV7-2	TGTGCCAGCAGCGCCATAGGTGGGCCTGAAGCTTTCTTT	CASSAIGGPEAFF
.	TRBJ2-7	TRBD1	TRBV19	TGTGCCAGTAGTATATGGGACAGCCACGAGCAGTACTTC	CASSIWDSHEQYF
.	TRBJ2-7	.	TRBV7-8	TGTGCCAGCAGCTTAGAACTCGTCGCGGGACGACCCTACGAGCAGTACTTC	CASSLELVAGRPYEQYF
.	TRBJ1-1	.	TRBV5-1	TGCGCCAGCAGCTATTCAGCGATGAACACTGAAGCTTTCTTT	CASSYSAMNTEAFF
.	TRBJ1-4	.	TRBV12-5	TGTGCTAGTGGGCCCGGTTTTTCCCTGTTTTTT	CASGPGFSLFF
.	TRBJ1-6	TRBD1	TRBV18	TGTGCCAGCTCACCAAGGGACAGCGACACTAATTCACCCCTCCACTTT	CASSPRDSDTNSPLHF
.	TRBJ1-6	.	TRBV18	TGTGCCAGCTCACCCCAGAGAACGGGACAACAGAATTCACCCCTCCACTTT	CASSPQRTGQQNSPLHF
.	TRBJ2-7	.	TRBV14	TGTGCCAGCAGCCAAGATCTATATGACAGATACGAGCAGTACTTC	CASSQDLYDRYEQYF
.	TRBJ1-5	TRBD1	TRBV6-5	TGTGCCAGCCTTCGGGGACAGGGGTACGATGAGCCCCAGCATTTT	CASLRGQGYDEPQHF
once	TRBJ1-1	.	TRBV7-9	TGTGCCAGCAGCGTAGACAGGAACACTGAAGCTTTCTTT	CASSVDRNTEAFF
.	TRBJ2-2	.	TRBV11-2	TGTGCCAGCAGCTTATGGGGCATTACGAACACCGGGGAGCTGTTTTTT	CASSLWGITNTGELFF
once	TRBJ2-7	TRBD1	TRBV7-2	TGTGCCAGCAGCTCCCTGGACAGGGTTCCCTTTTTCGAGCAGTACTTC	CASSSLDRVPFFEQYF
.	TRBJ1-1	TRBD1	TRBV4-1	TGCGCCAGCAGCCAGACGACAGGGCTGAACACTGAAGCTTTCTTT	CASSQTTGLNTEAFF
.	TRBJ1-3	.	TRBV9	TGTGCCAGCAGCGTATTTCAGGGCTCTGGAAACACCATATATTTT	CASSVFQGSGNTIYF
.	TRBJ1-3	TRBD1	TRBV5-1	TGCGCCAGCAGCTATGGACAGGGAGAATGGGAAAACACCATATATTTT	CASSYGQGEWENTIYF
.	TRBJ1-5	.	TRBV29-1	TGCAGCGTTGTTATACAGGAGAATCAGCCCCAGCATTTT	CSVVIQENQPQHF
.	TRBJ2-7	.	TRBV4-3	TGCGCCAGCAGCCAAGATCCGGGGGGCCCCGGGTACGAGCAGTACTTC	CASSQDPGGPGYEQYF
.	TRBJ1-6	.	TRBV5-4	TGTGCCAGCAGCTTAGGGGGGGGATATAATTCACCCCTCCACTTT	CASSLGGGYNSPLHF
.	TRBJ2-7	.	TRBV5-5	TGTGCCAGCAGCTTGGTTGTCGGAAACTACTACGAGCAGTACTTC	CASSLVVGNYYEQYF
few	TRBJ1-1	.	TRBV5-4	TGTGCCAGCAGCTTGGCCAGTAAGAACACTGAAGCTTTCTTT	CASSLASKNTEAFF
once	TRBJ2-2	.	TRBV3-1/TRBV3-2	TGTGCCAGCACCCAGGGCAGGGGGAACACCGGGGAGCTGTTTTTT	CASTQGRGNTGELFF
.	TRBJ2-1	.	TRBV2	TGTGCCAGCATAGGCCGGGACACGCAGTTCTTC	CASIGRDTQFF
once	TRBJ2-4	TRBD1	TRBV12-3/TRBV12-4	TGTGCCAGCAGACCCACAGGGGAAAACATTCAGTACTTC	CASRPTGENIQYF
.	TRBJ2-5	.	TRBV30	TGTGCCTGGTCTTGGGGCGGTGGGGGGCAAGAGACCCAGTACTTC	CAWSWGGGGQETQYF
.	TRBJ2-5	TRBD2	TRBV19	TGTGCCAGTAGAACCGGGACTAGCGCGAAAGAGACCCAGTACTTC	CASRTGTSAKETQYF
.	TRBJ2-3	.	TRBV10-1	TGCGCCAGCAGTGTCCAGGCGTCTAGCACAGATACGCAGTATTTT	CASSVQASSTDTQYF
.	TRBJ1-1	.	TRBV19	TGTGCCAGTAGTATAGAGGGCAGATTGAACACTGAAGCTTTCTTT	CASSIEGRLNTEAFF
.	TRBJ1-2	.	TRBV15	TGTGCCACCAGCAGAGATCTCTACAGCCGTGACTATGGCTACACCTTC	CATSRDLYSRDYGYTF
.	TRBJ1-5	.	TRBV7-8	TGTGCCAGCAGCTTAGAAGGCGGCCATAGCAATCAGCCCCAGCATTTT	CASSLEGGHSNQPQHF
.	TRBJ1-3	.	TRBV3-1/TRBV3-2	TGTGCCAGCAGCAGCACGCCCGGTGGGGGGAACACCATATATTTT	CASSSTPGGGNTIYF
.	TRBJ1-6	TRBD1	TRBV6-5	TGTGCCAGCAGTAACTGGGACAGATCCAATTCACCCCTCCACTTT	CASSNWDRSNSPLHF
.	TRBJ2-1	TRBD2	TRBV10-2	TGCGCCAGCAGTTCCTACGAGAGACTAGCGGCTCTGATCTCCTACAATGAGCAGTTCTTC	CASSSYERLAALISYNEQFF
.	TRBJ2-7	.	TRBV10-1	TGCGCCACCGCTGACAGACCCTACGAGCAGTACTTC	CATADRPYEQYF
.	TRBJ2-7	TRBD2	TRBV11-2	TGTGCCAGCAGCTTAACAACCACGGGGGGATTCGGTGGGTACGAGCAGTACTTC	CASSLTTTGGFGGYEQYF
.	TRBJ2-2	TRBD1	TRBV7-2	TGTGCCAGCAGCATCATAGGGCGGGGACAGGGGGGCACCGGGGAGCTGTTTTTT	CASSIIGRGQGGTGELFF
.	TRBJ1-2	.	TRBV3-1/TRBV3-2	TGTGCCAGCAGCCAATATGGAGGGGACTATGGCTACACCTTC	CASSQYGGDYGYTF
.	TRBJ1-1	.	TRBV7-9	TGTGCCAGCAGCTTACCGGGGGGGAACACTGAAGCTTTCTTT	CASSLPGGNTEAFF
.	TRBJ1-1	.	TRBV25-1	TGTGCCAGCCGGGAGCGGATGAACACTGAAGCTTTCTTT	CASRERMNTEAFF
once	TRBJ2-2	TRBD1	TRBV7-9	TGTGCCAGCAGCTTACCCATACGGACAGGGGGAAATACCGGGGAGCTGTTTTTT	CASSLPIRTGGNTGELFF
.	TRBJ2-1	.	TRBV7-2	TGTGCCAGCAGCTTACCAGGGCGGCGAGAGCAGTTCTTC	CASSLPGRREQFF
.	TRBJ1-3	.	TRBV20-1	TGCAGTGCTAGTGGCACGAGCTCTGGAAACACCATATATTTT	CSASGTSSGNTIYF
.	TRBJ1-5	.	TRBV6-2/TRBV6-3	TGTGCCAGCAGTTATCCCAGGGATCGGCCCCAGCATTTT	CASSYPRDRPQHF
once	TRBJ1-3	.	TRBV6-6	TGTGCCAGCAGTCGTGGACAGCCCTCTGGAAACACCATATATTTT	CASSRGQPSGNTIYF
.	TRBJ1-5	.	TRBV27	TGTGCCAGCAGTCAACGGGATGCGCCCCAGCATTTT	CASSQRDAPQHF
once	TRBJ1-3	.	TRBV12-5	TGTGCTAGTGGTTTGGTGTCCATGTCTGGAAACACCATATATTTT	CASGLVSMSGNTIYF
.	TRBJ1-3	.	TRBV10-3	TGTGCCATCAGTAGCCTCGGGGGCTCTGGAAACACCATATATTTT	CAISSLGGSGNTIYF
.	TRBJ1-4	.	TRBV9	TGTGCCAGCAGCCCCCAAGCTGCAACTAATGAAAAACTGTTTTTT	CASSPQAATNEKLFF
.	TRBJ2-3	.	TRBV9	TGTGCCAGCAGCGTAGTTGGGAGTAGCACAGATACGCAGTATTTT	CASSVVGSSTDTQYF
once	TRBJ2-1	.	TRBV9	TGTGCCAGCAGCGTAGAGCGCGGTGAGCAGTTCTTC	CASSVERGEQFF